The present T cell receptor (beta chain) was sequenced within a study of cytomegalovirus exposure and HLA in healthy donors. V gave up 6 bases and J gave up 2 bases, with 20 bases separating them. The CDR3 is 16 residues long. Germline V gene data show CDR1 as SNHLY and CDR2 as FYNNEI. The donors formed part of the roughly 120-subject validation cohort, distinct from the roughly 700-subject first cohort. Study-level results: The study put 150 to 200 TCR beta chains on its list as cytomegalovirus-associated. As confirmed in vitro, a few CMV-associated chains were specific for CMV antigens.

The protocol was immunoSEQ multiplex PCR, while the TCRdb copy is restricted to in-frame clones and leaves out a portion. The data show approximately 71,000 clones, 91% seen once. Comment on this clone: No antigen is known for it.

The TCR originated in a young man in good health and CMV-seronegative. Sequencing input: PBMCs. The chain links TRBV2 to TRBJ2-7; possibly TRBD2 for D (5 bases). For the CDR3, the DNA is TGTGCCAGCAGAAAGAGCGGCGACACCGTACCCTACGAGCAGTACTTC. Amino acids: CASRKSGDTVPYEQYF.